The rows below give T cell receptor beta chains drawn from one sample of a study of blood T cell repertoires in COVID-19. Method: immunoSEQ multiplex PCR; TCRdb's copy keeps in-frame clones and lacks some. The sample carries more than 80,000 clones, more than 75% recorded once. The material sequenced was peripheral blood. The receptor set was obtained from a man in his forties with acute or convalescent COVID-19. CDR3s include the opening cysteine and the closing phenylalanine or tryptophan. Each record gives: J gene, D gene, V gene, clone size, CDR3 protein, CDR3 DNA. The D gene is left open where the match is weak. A row's size may be missing; if present it is once, few, many or a size class.

TRBJ1-2 | NA | TRBV14 | once | CASSPWTRTAGYTF | TGTGCCAGCAGCCCATGGACACGCACCGCGGGGTACACCTTC
TRBJ1-3 | NA | TRBV4-3 | NA | CASSQSNSYGSSIYF | TGCGCCAGCAGCCAATCTAACAGTTACGGCTCCTCCATATATTTT
TRBJ2-7 | TRBD1 | TRBV7-6 | NA | CASSQDRGRSYEQYF | TGTGCCAGCAGCCAAGACAGGGGACGCTCCTACGAGCAGTACTTC
TRBJ1-2 | TRBD1 | TRBV5-1 | NA | CASSLVGQGYTF | TGCGCCAGCAGCTTGGTGGGACAGGGTTACACCTTC
TRBJ2-2 | TRBD1 | TRBV19 | NA | CASSIDRVVTGELFF | TGTGCCAGTAGTATTGACAGGGTGGTCACCGGGGAGCTGTTTTTT
TRBJ1-5 | NA | TRBV5-1 | NA | CASSLAGENQPQHF | TGCGCCAGCAGCTTGGCCGGAGAGAATCAGCCCCAGCATTTT
TRBJ2-1 | TRBD2 | TRBV30 | NA | CAWTRAGGIDEQFF | TGTGCCTGGACCCGGGCGGGAGGGATCGATGAGCAGTTCTTC
TRBJ2-1 | TRBD2 | TRBV7-7 | NA | CASSLGLLAGGNNEQFF | TGTGCCAGCAGCTTAGGCCTACTAGCGGGAGGCAATAATGAGCAGTTCTTC
TRBJ1-2 | NA | TRBV7-2 | NA | CASSLYRQNNYGYTF | TGTGCCAGCAGCTTGTACAGACAAAACAACTATGGCTACACCTTC
TRBJ2-7 | NA | TRBV7-9 | NA | CASSLAQGPSYEQYF | TGTGCCAGCAGCTTAGCGCAGGGGCCCTCCTACGAGCAGTACTTC
TRBJ1-1 | TRBD1 | TRBV19 | NA | CASSSGTGYTEAFF | TGTGCCAGTAGTTCCGGGACAGGGTACACTGAAGCTTTCTTT
TRBJ2-3 | NA | TRBV15 | few | CATSRDRTQDTQYF | TGTGCCACCAGCAGAGACAGGACTCAAGATACGCAGTATTTT
TRBJ2-1 | TRBD1 | TRBV6-5 | NA | CASRLTGVAYNEQFF | TGTGCCAGCAGATTAACAGGGGTTGCCTACAATGAGCAGTTCTTC
TRBJ1-1 | NA | TRBV19 | few | CASSIGQNTEAFF | TGTGCCAGTAGTATCGGACAGAACACTGAAGCTTTCTTT
TRBJ2-5 | TRBD1 | TRBV30 | NA | CAWSPLDRMKETQYF | TGTGCCTGGAGCCCCTTGGACAGGATGAAAGAGACCCAGTACTTC
TRBJ1-1 | NA | TRBV5-4 | NA | CASSLGYGLENTEAFF | TGTGCCAGCAGCTTGGGCTATGGGCTCGAGAACACTGAAGCTTTCTTT
TRBJ1-2 | NA | TRBV30 | NA | CAWSVNRESGYTF | TGTGCCTGGAGTGTAAACAGGGAGAGTGGCTACACCTTC
TRBJ2-5 | TRBD2 | TRBV9 | NA | CASSVGVSGGQETQYF | TGTGCCAGCAGCGTAGGGGTTAGCGGGGGGCAAGAGACCCAGTACTTC